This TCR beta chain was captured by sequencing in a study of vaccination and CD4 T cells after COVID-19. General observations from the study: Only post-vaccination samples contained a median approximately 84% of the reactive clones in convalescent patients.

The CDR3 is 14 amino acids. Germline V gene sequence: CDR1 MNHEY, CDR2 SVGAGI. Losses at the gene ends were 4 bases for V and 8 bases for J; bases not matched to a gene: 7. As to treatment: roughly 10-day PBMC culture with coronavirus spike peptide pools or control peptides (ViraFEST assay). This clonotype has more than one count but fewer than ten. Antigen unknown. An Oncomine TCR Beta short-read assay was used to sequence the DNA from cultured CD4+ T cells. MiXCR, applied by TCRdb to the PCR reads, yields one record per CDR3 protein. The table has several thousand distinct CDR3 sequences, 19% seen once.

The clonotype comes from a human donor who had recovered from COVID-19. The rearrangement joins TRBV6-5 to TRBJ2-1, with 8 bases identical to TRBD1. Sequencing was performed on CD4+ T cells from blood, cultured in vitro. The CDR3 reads CASSSGQGTHEQFF. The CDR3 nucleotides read TGTGCCAGCAGTTCTGGACAGGGTACCCATGAGCAGTTCTTC.